A single sample gave rise to the 28 T cell receptor beta chains below, sequenced in a study of blood T cell repertoires in COVID-19. Libraries were prepared by immunoSEQ multiplex PCR; TCRdb keeps only in-frame clonotypes and omits some of them. Seen here are over 250,000 clones, about 89% observed once, and the top ten hold around 9.1%. The sequencing input was peripheral blood. Every receptor here comes from a man aged 35 to 55 who had recovered from COVID-19.

V is TRBV27 and J is TRBJ1-6; 7 bases line up with TRBD1. V lost 5 bases to trimming and J lost 4 bases; unmatched junction nucleotides: 2. Per the germline V gene, CDR1 is MNHEY and CDR2 is SMNVEV (reference sequence). The CDR3 has 14 residues. The CDR3 coding sequence is TGTGCCAGCAGTACGGGACAGTATAATTCACCCCTCCACTTT. Its protein is CASSTGQYNSPLHF.

The J gene is TRBJ2-7, the V gene TRBV25-1; tentative D call: TRBD1 (5 bases). This CDR3 contains 14 residues. V was clipped by 6 bases and J by 0 bases, with 12 bases between them. CDR1 MGHDK and CDR2 SYGVNS come from the germline V gene. CDR3 nucleotide sequence: TGTGCCAGCAGAAAGGGGCAGGGCTCCTACGAGCAGTACTTC. Translated, it gives CASRKGQGSYEQYF.

This chain uses TRBV21-1 with TRBJ1-6; the DNA was not used to check the table's D call, TRBD1. TRBV21-1 is tagged as a pseudogene. The CDR3 is 16 residues long. CDR3 nucleotide sequence: TGTGCCAGCAGCAAGGGGACAGGGGGATGTAGATCACCCCTCCACTTT. This encodes CASSKGTGGCRSPLHF.

The J gene is TRBJ1-1, the V gene TRBV7-6; possible D gene TRBD1, 5 bases. Germline V gene sequence: CDR1 SGHVS, CDR2 FNYEAQ. Deletions cut 5 bases from V and 0 bases from J, with 16 bases between. The CDR3 length is 16 residues. CDR3 coding DNA: TGTGCCAGCAGCCCGTCGACAGTCCTCATGAACACTGAAGCTTTCTTT. As protein: CASSPSTVLMNTEAFF. Complete variable domain (other parts from reference TRBV7-6 and TRBJ1-1): GAGVSQSPRYKVTKRGQDVALRCDPISGHVSLYWYRQALGQGPEFLTYFNYEAQQDKSGLPNDRFSAERPEGSISTLTIQRTEQRDSAMYRCASSPSTVLMNTEAFFGQGTRLTVV.

The chain uses TRBV6-2 or TRBV6-3 and TRBJ2-7; 11 bases match TRBD2. Losses at the gene ends were 0 bases for V and 3 bases for J; bases not matched to a gene: 7. The CDR3 extends over 17 amino acids. CDR1 and CDR2 from the germline V gene are MNHEY and SVGEGT. CDR3 sequence: CASSYSASGGSNYEQYF. CDR3 coding DNA: TGTGCCAGCAGTTACTCTGCTAGCGGGGGGTCGAACTACGAGCAGTACTTC.

The rearrangement joins TRBV27 to TRBJ2-1, with 7 bases fitting TRBD2. After removal of 8 bases from V and 8 bases from J, the junction contained 9 bases not matched to a gene. This CDR3 contains 13 residues. In germline, CDR1 is MNHEY, CDR2 SMNVEV (reference sequence). The CDR3 DNA follows: TGTGCCAGCGGACCGCGACTAGCCTATGAGCAGTTCTTC. Protein sequence: CASGPRLAYEQFF.

The chain joins TRBV6-2 or TRBV6-3 to TRBJ1-5; TRBD1 matches at 10 bases. Looked up from germline, CDR1 is MNHEY and CDR2 is SVGEGT. The V gene end was trimmed by 2 bases and the J gene end by 1 base; junction bases not matched to a gene: 8. This CDR3 is built from 18 residues. CDR3 sequence (DNA): TGTGCCAGCAGTTACCCCTACTGGACAGGGGGGAGCAATCAGCCCCAGCATTTT. It specifies CASSYPYWTGGSNQPQHF.

This clone was recorded only once. The J gene is TRBJ2-7, the V gene TRBV6-2 or TRBV6-3, with 11 bases identical to TRBD2. This CDR3 has 15 residues. The trim removed 5 bases at V and 0 bases at J, leaving 3 bases unmatched. Germline-derived CDR1 and CDR2 are MNHEY and SVGEGT. This CDR3 is CASSTTSGSSYEQYF. CDR3 coding DNA: TGTGCCAGCAGTACAACTAGCGGGAGCTCCTACGAGCAGTACTTC.

The chain recombines TRBV7-2 with TRBJ1-2; 7 nucleotides match TRBD1. The CDR3 totals 16 residues. CDR1 and CDR2 from the germline V gene are SGHTA and FQGNSA. The V and J ends lost 2 bases and 13 bases, in that order; junction bases with no gene match: 19. DNA for the CDR3: TGTGCCAGCAGCTTATTATGGAACTGGAGGACAGGACGGATCACCTTC. Residues: CASSLLWNWRTGRITF.

This clone has at least ten counts. The rearrangement joins TRBV2 to TRBJ2-5; a weak D match, TRBD1 (7 bases). Per the germline V gene, CDR1 is SNHLY and CDR2 is FYNNEI. The CDR3 is 16 amino acids. Trimming left V 6 bases short and J 5 bases short, with 22 bases between. The CDR3 sequence: CASSVDSRTGGETQYF. The CDR3 nucleotides read TGTGCCAGCAGCGTCGATTCGAGGACAGGAGGGGAGACCCAGTACTTC.

This clone was observed a handful of times. The gene calls are TRBV6-2 or TRBV6-3 and TRBJ2-3; 11 bases match TRBD2. CDR1 and CDR2 from the germline V gene are MNHEY and SVGEGT. J was trimmed by 6 bases and V by 5 bases; bases with no gene match: 7. This CDR3 has 15 amino acids. DNA of the CDR3: TGTGCCAGCAGTGAGAAACTAGCGGGAGCCGATACGCAGTATTTT. This sequence encodes CASSEKLAGADTQYF.

The chain carries TRBV19 and TRBJ1-4, with unresolved D. Per the germline V gene, CDR1 is LNHDA and CDR2 is SQIVND (reference sequence). The CDR3 length is 16 residues. V gave up 4 bases and J gave up 0 bases, with 12 bases separating them. The CDR3 region has the DNA TGTGCCAGTAGTAGGGCGGGCGCGGCAACTAATGAAAAACTGTTTTTT. Amino acid sequence: CASSRAGAATNEKLFF.

This sequence joins TRBV6-5 and TRBJ1-1; 7 nucleotides agree with TRBD1. The V segment lost 6 bases and the J segment 1 base; nucleotides outside the gene matches: 5. In germline, CDR1 is MNHEY, CDR2 SVGAGI. The CDR3 runs 14 residues. The CDR3 loop reads CASRRQGPNTEAFF. Here the CDR3 DNA reads TGTGCCAGCAGAAGACAGGGCCCGAACACTGAAGCTTTCTTT.

This clone was counted a single time. This chain joins TRBV5-1 and TRBJ1-6; D is unclear. CDR1 SGHRS and CDR2 YFSETQ come from the germline V gene. The V end was cut by 0 bases, the J end by 12 bases, with 10 bases between. This CDR3 has 13 amino acids. CDR3 region: CASSLEGLQPLHF. The CDR3 DNA follows: TGCGCCAGCAGCTTGGAAGGACTCCAACCCCTCCACTTT.

The J gene is TRBJ2-7, the V gene TRBV27, with 10 bases identical to TRBD1. Germline V lookup: CDR1 MNHEY, CDR2 SMNVEV (reference sequence). The CDR3 totals 14 residues. Trimming took 3 bases from V and 6 from J; bases not matched to a gene: 5. The CDR3 DNA is TGTGCCAGCAGTTTTGGGACAGGGGCCGGCGAGCAGTACTTC. Translation gives CASSFGTGAGEQYF.

The chain carries TRBV9 and TRBJ2-1; 8 bases fit TRBD1. The ends lost 0 bases at V and 4 bases at J; junction bases unmatched: 12. Germline lookup yields CDR1 SGDLS and CDR2 YYNGEE. The CDR3 consists of 18 residues. The CDR3 region is CASSVVGGQVRLYNEQFF. The DNA of the CDR3 is TGTGCCAGCAGCGTAGTTGGGGGACAGGTTAGATTATACAATGAGCAGTTCTTC.

For the CDR3, the DNA is TGTGCCACCAGCAGAGCCCGGCGACAGGGGGCGAACGAGCAGTACTTC. Its protein is CATSRARRQGANEQYF. The chain carries TRBV15 and TRBJ2-7, with 10 bases lining up with TRBD1. The CDR3 spans 16 residues. V lost 1 base, J lost 5 bases, and 8 bases stayed unmatched. Germline values: CDR1 LNHNV, CDR2 YYDKDF (reference sequence).

The chain has TRBV7-2 and TRBJ2-2; 7 nucleotides match TRBD2. With V trimmed by 3 bases and J by 5 bases, 9 bases remained unmatched. The CDR3 is made up of 16 amino acids. Germline CDR1 SGHTA, CDR2 FQGNSA. The CDR3 nucleotides read TGTGCCAGCAGCTTGGGAGAGCGGGGTATTACCGGGGAGCTGTTTTTT. This sequence encodes CASSLGERGITGELFF.

The genes are TRBV2 and TRBJ1-6; 7 nucleotides agree with TRBD1. Germline V lookup: CDR1 SNHLY, CDR2 FYNNEI. The CDR3 has 14 residues. The junction had 6 bases not matched to a gene; V was cut back by 6 bases and J by 7 bases. The DNA for the CDR3 is TGTGCCAGCAGGACAGGGATCTTAAATTCACCCCTCCACTTT. It specifies CASRTGILNSPLHF. Combining the CDR3 with reference TRBV2 and TRBJ1-6 gives the whole variable domain EPEVTQTPSHQVTQMGQEVILRCVPISNHLYFYWYRQILGQKVEFLVSFYNNEISEKSEIFDDQFSVERPDGSNFTLKIRSTKLEDSAMYFCASRTGILNSPLHFGNGTRLTVT.

The rearrangement joins TRBV7-6 to TRBJ2-3; 7 bases are a match to TRBD2. Germline V gives CDR1 SGHVS, CDR2 FNYEAQ. The ends lost 1 base at V and 5 bases at J; junction bases unmatched: 6. The CDR3 is 15 amino acids. The CDR3 here is CASSLVREVGDTQYF. The CDR3 nucleotides are TGTGCCAGCAGCTTAGTCCGGGAGGTCGGAGATACGCAGTATTTT.

The genes are TRBV30 and TRBJ2-7; possible D gene TRBD1, 6 bases. CDR3 length: 13 residues. The V and J ends lost 3 bases and 2 bases respectively, with 11 bases between them. Germline V gene lookup returns CDR1 GTSNPN and CDR2 SVGIG (reference sequence). The CDR3 loop is CAWRFRGTYEQYF. The CDR3 DNA is TGTGCCTGGAGGTTTAGGGGGACCTACGAGCAGTACTTC.

The chain links TRBV11-2 to TRBJ2-1; possible D gene TRBD2, 6 bases. Trimming removed 3 bases from V and 13 bases from J, with 10 bases in between. The CDR3 contains 11 residues. Germline V lookup: CDR1 SGHAT, CDR2 FQNNGV. CDR3 nucleotide sequence: TGTGCCAGCAGCTTGGAGGGACGTCAGTTCTTC. It codes for CASSLEGRQFF. Together with reference TRBV11-2 and TRBJ2-1, the CDR3 gives the full variable domain: EAGVAQSPRYKIIEKRQSVAFWCNPISGHATLYWYQQILGQGPKLLIQFQNNGVVDDSQLPKDRFSAERLKGVDSTLKIQPAKLEDSAVYLCASSLEGRQFFGPGTRLTVL.

The gene calls are TRBV2 and TRBJ2-7; tentative D call: TRBD1 (6 bases). The CDR3 has 13 residues. V lost 9 bases, J lost 7 bases, and 19 bases lay in between. Germline assignment: CDR1 SNHLY and CDR2 FYNNEI. CDR3 nucleotide sequence: TGTGCCAGAGGGGGACCCCCCTGGGGTGAGCAGTACTTC. Protein sequence: CARGGPPWGEQYF. Together with reference TRBV2 and TRBJ2-7, the CDR3 gives the full variable domain: EPEVTQTPSHQVTQMGQEVILRCVPISNHLYFYWYRQILGQKVEFLVSFYNNEISEKSEIFDDQFSVERPDGSNFTLKIRSTKLEDSAMYFCARGGPPWGEQYFGPGTRLTVT.

V usage is TRBV27 and J usage is TRBJ1-1, with 9 bases fitting TRBD1. This CDR3 spans 15 amino acids. Germline trimming cut 6 bases from V and 6 bases from J; bases unmatched to any gene: 11. Germline CDR1 and CDR2: MNHEY and SMNVEV (reference sequence). As DNA, the CDR3 is TGTGCCAGCAGCTCATTACAGGGGGCTCGGGCTGAAGCTTTCTTT. Protein product: CASSSLQGARAEAFF.

The rearrangement joins TRBV6-1 to TRBJ2-3; 9 nucleotides line up with TRBD2. Germline V CDR1 and CDR2: MNHNS, SASEGT. The CDR3 is made up of 17 amino acids. The trim removed 2 bases at V and 1 base at J, leaving 7 bases unmatched. CDR3 DNA sequence: TGTGCCAGCAGTGAAATAGAAGCGGGGGGAGGCACAGATACGCAGTATTTT. Protein product: CASSEIEAGGGTDTQYF.

This clone turned up a few times. V usage is TRBV6-2 or TRBV6-3 and J usage is TRBJ2-1; D is uncertain. The CDR3 totals 15 residues. The ends were cut back, 5 bases at V and 5 bases at J, with 16 bases in the middle. Germline V gene sequence: CDR1 MNHEY, CDR2 SVGEGT. The CDR3 sequence: CASSTLTRPNNEQFF. The CDR3 coding sequence is TGTGCCAGCAGTACTTTGACGCGGCCTAACAATGAGCAGTTCTTC.

This sequence joins TRBV4-1 and TRBJ1-1; D gene ambiguous. The CDR3 runs 16 residues. Germline V gene data show CDR1 as MGHRA and CDR2 as YSYEKL. Trimming cost V 0 bases and J 1 base, with 12 bases left between them. CDR3: CASSQDLGRWNTEAFF. Written as DNA, the CDR3 is TGCGCCAGCAGCCAAGATCTGGGCAGGTGGAACACTGAAGCTTTCTTT.

This chain uses TRBV6-5 with TRBJ1-2, with D possibly being TRBD1 (6 bases). Trimming took off 6 bases at V and 2 bases at J, with 10 bases between the two ends. Germline CDR1 is MNHEY and CDR2 is SVGAGI. The length of the CDR3 is 13 residues. The CDR3 DNA sequence: TGTGCCAGCAGCTCCGGACAGAACTATGGCTACACCTTC. Encoded protein: CASSSGQNYGYTF.